Presented here are 17 T cell receptor beta chains from one specimen sequenced in a study of T cell responses to AZD1222 COVID-19 vaccine. The table came from immunoSEQ multiplex PCR; TCRdb's copy has only in-frame clones and leaves some out. The table has tens of thousands of clones, roughly four fifths seen once. Source: peripheral blood, taken on day 0 of AZD1222 vaccination. These receptor sequences come from an adult in good health.

Only a few counts were recorded for this clone. The V gene is TRBV10-3, the J gene TRBJ1-6; D is ambiguous. The V and J ends lost 8 bases and 6 bases respectively, with 11 bases between them. Germline lookup yields CDR1 ENHRY and CDR2 SYGVKD. CDR3 size: 13 residues. CDR3 in DNA: TGTGCCATCCAGCAGACCTCTAATTCACCCCTCCACTTT. Amino acid sequence: CAIQQTSNSPLHF.

The chain is built from TRBV28 and TRBJ2-1; D call uncertain. This CDR3 comprises 12 residues. The V end lost 3 bases, the J end lost 5 bases, and 5 bases lay between the germline ends. Germline CDR1 reads MDHEN; CDR2 reads SYDVKM. CDR3 nucleotide sequence: TGTGCCAGCAGTTTGAGCCACAATGAGCAGTTCTTC. Protein: CASSLSHNEQFF.

The J gene is TRBJ2-7, the V gene TRBV9, with 8 bases aligning to TRBD1. After removal of 2 bases from V and 5 bases from J, the junction contained 9 bases not matched to a gene. In germline, CDR1 is SGDLS, CDR2 YYNGEE. This CDR3 is built from 15 residues. The CDR3 nucleotides are TGTGCCAGCAGCGTCCTCGGACAGGGTAACAACGAGCAGTACTTC. Its protein product is CASSVLGQGNNEQYF. Drawing the rest from reference TRBV9 and TRBJ2-7, the complete variable domain is DSGVTQTPKHLITATGQRVTLRCSPRSGDLSVYWYQQSLDQGLQFLIQYYNGEERAKGNILERFSAQQFPDLHSELNLSSLELGDSALYFCASSVLGQGNNEQYFGPGTRLTVT.

The chain joins TRBV9 to TRBJ1-5, with 8 nucleotides matching TRBD1. The trim removed 4 bases at V and 6 bases at J, leaving 6 bases unmatched. Germline lookup yields CDR1 SGDLS and CDR2 YYNGEE. The CDR3 consists of 14 residues. The DNA of the CDR3 is TGTGCCAGCAGCCCCTGGACAGGGCTTCAGCCCCAGCATTTT. It encodes CASSPWTGLQPQHF.

This sequence joins TRBV4-1 and TRBJ1-2; 7 positions agree with TRBD1. V was pared by 1 base and J by 4 bases, with 9 bases of the junction left unmatched. The CDR3 has 16 residues. The germline V gene encodes CDR1 MGHRA and CDR2 YSYEKL. The CDR3 sequence is CASSQAGQSNFYGYTF. The DNA for the CDR3 is TGCGCCAGCAGCCAAGCGGGACAGTCAAACTTCTATGGCTACACCTTC.

The J gene is TRBJ2-2, the V gene TRBV15; D perhaps matches TRBD1 (6 bases). The V gene's germline CDR1 is LNHNV and CDR2 YYDKDF (reference sequence). With 0 bases removed from V and 3 bases from J, the gap between germline ends came to 11 bases. The CDR3 covers 16 residues. The CDR3 DNA follows: TGTGCCACCAGCAGAGAATGGGGGCCCCACACCGGGGAGCTGTTTTTT. This gives the protein CATSREWGPHTGELFF.

This clone was recorded only once. CDR3 nucleotide sequence: TGTGCCAGCAGTCCCGTGGGACAGGGGACGCAGTATTTT. Translation: CASSPVGQGTQYF. This chain uses TRBV12-3 or TRBV12-4 with TRBJ2-3, with 10 bases fitting TRBD1. This CDR3 has 13 amino acids. V lost 5 bases and J lost 9; bases outside the gene matches: 5.

This clone was detected only once. The genes are TRBV19 and TRBJ2-1; TRBD1 matches at 7 bases. V trimming: 8 bases; J trimming: 2 bases; junction bases outside the gene matches: 3. This CDR3 contains 13 residues. The germline V gene encodes CDR1 LNHDA and CDR2 SQIVND (reference sequence). The CDR3 coding sequence is TGTGCCAGTCGACAGGGCACCTACAATGAGCAGTTCTTC. It specifies CASRQGTYNEQFF.

The chain is built from TRBV29-1 and TRBJ2-6; TRBD1 aligns across 11 bases. From germline, CDR1 is SQVTM and CDR2 ANQGSEA. V gave up 6 bases and J gave up 2 bases; unmatched junction bases: 9. There are 17 residues in the CDR3. For the CDR3, the DNA is TGCAGCGTGACGGGACAGGGGGGTTCGGCTGGGGCCAACGTCCTGACTTTC. It is translated as CSVTGQGGSAGANVLTF.

This clone is a singleton in its sample. The rearrangement uses TRBV4-1 and TRBJ2-7; D not resolved. CDR3 length: 14 residues. V was cut by 1 base and J by 1 base, with 8 bases left in between. Germline V gene data show CDR1 as MGHRA and CDR2 as YSYEKL. Written as DNA, the CDR3 is TGCGCCAGCAGCCAAGTCTATGGGTCCTACGAGCAGTACTTC. Residues: CASSQVYGSYEQYF.

V is TRBV19 and J is TRBJ1-1; TRBD1 matches at 9 bases. Per the germline V gene, CDR1 is LNHDA and CDR2 is SQIVND (reference sequence). CDR3 length: 15 residues. Trimming removed 9 bases from V and 6 bases from J; junction bases left unmatched: 14. Written as DNA, the CDR3 is TGTGCCAGCACCCGGGACAGGGTATGGGGGGCTGAAGCTTTCTTT. Amino acid sequence: CASTRDRVWGAEAFF.

V is TRBV6-2 or TRBV6-3 and J is TRBJ1-5; 7 positions match TRBD1. V lost 4 bases, J lost 0 bases, and 3 bases stayed unmatched. The CDR3 runs 15 residues. From germline, CDR1 is MNHEY and CDR2 SVGEGT. The CDR3 reads CASSSRQGSNQPQHF. The DNA of the CDR3 is TGTGCCAGCAGTTCCAGACAGGGTAGCAATCAGCCCCAGCATTTT.

This clone came up once. CDR3 amino acids: CASSQSGGGAGNEQFF. DNA of the CDR3: TGTGCCAGCAGCCAATCTGGCGGGGGGGCTGGAAATGAGCAGTTCTTC. This rearrangement joins TRBV4-2 to TRBJ2-1; 9 bases line up with TRBD2. Germline CDR1 reads LGHNA; CDR2 reads YNFKEQ. The CDR3 loop spans 16 amino acids. With 2 bases clipped from V and 7 bases from J, the junction kept 9 bases outside the gene matches.

The CDR3 DNA reads TGTGCCAGCAGCGGGGGGGCCACAGATACGCAGTATTTT. This encodes CASSGGATDTQYF. The chain uses TRBV6-4 and TRBJ2-3; TRBD2 aligns across 8 bases. Germline loops: CDR1 MRHNA, CDR2 SNTAGT. Trimming cost V 6 bases and J 2 bases; bases outside gene matches: 1. The CDR3 has 13 amino acids.

The rearrangement joins TRBV1 to TRBJ1-2. TRBV1 is given as a pseudogene. There are 15 residues in the CDR3. The CDR3 protein is CTSSPPTTGGGGYTF. CDR3 in DNA: TGCACCAGCAGCCCCCCCACGACCGGAGGGGGAGGCTACACCTTC.

The V call is TRBV19, the J call TRBJ2-1, with 9 positions matching TRBD2. CDR3 length: 15 residues. J was trimmed by 6 bases and V by 8 bases; bases with no gene match: 11. Germline values: CDR1 LNHDA, CDR2 SQIVND (reference sequence). The CDR3 region is CASSLKAGGPNEQFF. CDR3 nucleotide sequence: TGTGCCAGTTCCCTCAAAGCGGGAGGTCCCAATGAGCAGTTCTTC.

The chain carries TRBV6-2 or TRBV6-3 and TRBJ2-1; 14 nucleotides agree with TRBD2. From germline, CDR1 is MNHEY and CDR2 SVGEGT. The CDR3 is made up of 17 amino acids. Trimming took 4 bases from V and 3 from J; bases not matched to a gene: 5. In DNA, the CDR3 is TGTGCCAGCAGTTTTCCGACTAGCGGGGGGGACTACAATGAGCAGTTCTTC. This codes for CASSFPTSGGDYNEQFF.